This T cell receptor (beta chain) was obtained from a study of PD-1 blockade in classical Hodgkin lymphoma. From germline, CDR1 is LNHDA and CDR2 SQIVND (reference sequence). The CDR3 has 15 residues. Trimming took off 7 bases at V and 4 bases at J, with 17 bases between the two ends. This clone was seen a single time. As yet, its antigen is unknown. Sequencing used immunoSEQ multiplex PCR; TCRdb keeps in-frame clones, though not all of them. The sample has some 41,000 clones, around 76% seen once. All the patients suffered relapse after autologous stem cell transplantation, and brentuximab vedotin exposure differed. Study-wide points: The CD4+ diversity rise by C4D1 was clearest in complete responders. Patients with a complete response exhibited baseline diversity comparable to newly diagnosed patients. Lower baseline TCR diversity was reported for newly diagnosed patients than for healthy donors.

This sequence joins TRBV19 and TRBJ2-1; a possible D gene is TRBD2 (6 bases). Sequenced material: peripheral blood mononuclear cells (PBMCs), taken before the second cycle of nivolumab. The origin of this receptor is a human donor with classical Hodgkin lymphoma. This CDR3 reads CASTIGDSPYNEQFF. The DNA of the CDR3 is TGTGCCAGTACGATTGGGGACTCCCCATACAATGAGCAGTTCTTC.